Sequencing of this TCR beta chain was carried out in a study of blood T cell repertoires in COVID-19. Study-level information: Samples of COVID-19 (acute and convalescent) were obtained from the United States, Italy and Spain. PBMCs, B-cell-depleted T cells, or T cells provided the cDNA or gDNA that made up the material.

Original processing notes: Reference gene primer amplification in the assay estimated nucleated cell counts. Assay used: immunoSEQ multiplex PCR; TCRdb lists only in-frame clones, some missing. That table is the source of V, J and clone size, and D and trimming were worked out from the DNA. Among about 120,000 clones listed, approximately 85% were seen once. The specimen sequenced was peripheral blood. The source is an elderly man with acute or convalescent COVID-19.

The CDR3: CASSWTSAGSATEAFF. The CDR3 nucleotides read TGTGCCAGCAGCTGGACCTCGGCAGGGTCGGCCACTGAAGCTTTCTTT. The chain links TRBV7-2 to TRBJ1-1; TRBD1 is a possible D gene (5 bases). Trimming took 4 bases from V and 4 from J, leaving 19 bases between them. Germline V CDR1 and CDR2: SGHTA, FQGNSA. This CDR3 is 16 amino acids long.